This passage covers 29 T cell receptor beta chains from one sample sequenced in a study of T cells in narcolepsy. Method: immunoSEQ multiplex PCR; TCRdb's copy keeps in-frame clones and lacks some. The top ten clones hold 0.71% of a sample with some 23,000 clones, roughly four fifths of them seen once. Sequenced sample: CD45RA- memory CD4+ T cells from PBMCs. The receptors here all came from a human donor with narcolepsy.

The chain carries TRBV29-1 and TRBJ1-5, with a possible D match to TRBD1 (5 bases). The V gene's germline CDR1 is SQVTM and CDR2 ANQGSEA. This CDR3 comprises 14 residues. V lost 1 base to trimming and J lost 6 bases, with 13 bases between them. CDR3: CSVEGEQGGQPQHF. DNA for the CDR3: TGCAGCGTTGAAGGCGAGCAGGGAGGTCAGCCCCAGCATTTT.

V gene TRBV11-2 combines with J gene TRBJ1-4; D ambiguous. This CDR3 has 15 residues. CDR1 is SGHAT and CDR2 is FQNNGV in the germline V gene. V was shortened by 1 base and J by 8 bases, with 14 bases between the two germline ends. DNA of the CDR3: TGTGCCAGCAGCTTAGGTCGGGGATGGGGAGAAAAACTGTTTTTT. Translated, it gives CASSLGRGWGEKLFF.

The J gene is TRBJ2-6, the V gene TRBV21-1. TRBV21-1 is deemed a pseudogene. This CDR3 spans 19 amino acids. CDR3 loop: CASSILPVPYKSGANVLTF. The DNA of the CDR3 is TGTGCCAGCAGCATTTTACCGGTCCCATACAAGTCTGGGGCCAACGTCCTGACTTTC.

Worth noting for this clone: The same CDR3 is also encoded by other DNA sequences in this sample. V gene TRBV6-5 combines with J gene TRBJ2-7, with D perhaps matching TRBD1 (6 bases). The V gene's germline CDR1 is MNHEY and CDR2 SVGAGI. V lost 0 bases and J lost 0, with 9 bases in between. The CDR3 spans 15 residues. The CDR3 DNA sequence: TGTGCCAGCAGTTACTCAACAGGGAGCTCCTACGAGCAGTACTTC. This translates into CASSYSTGSSYEQYF.

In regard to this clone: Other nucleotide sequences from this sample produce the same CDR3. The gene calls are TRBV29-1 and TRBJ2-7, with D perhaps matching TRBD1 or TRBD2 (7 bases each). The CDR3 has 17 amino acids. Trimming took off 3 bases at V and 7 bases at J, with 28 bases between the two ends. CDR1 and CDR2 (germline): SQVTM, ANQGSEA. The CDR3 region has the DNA TGCAGCGTTGATTACTACAGGGGTGGGTTGAAGGGAGGGGAGCAGTACTTC. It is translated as CSVDYYRGGLKGGEQYF.

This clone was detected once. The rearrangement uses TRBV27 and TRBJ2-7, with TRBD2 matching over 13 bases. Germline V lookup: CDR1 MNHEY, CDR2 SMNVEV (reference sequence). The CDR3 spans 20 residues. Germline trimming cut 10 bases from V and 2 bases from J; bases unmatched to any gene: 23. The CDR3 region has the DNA TGTGCCAACGTGCCCCTAGGACTAGCGGGAGTTCAGATCGGTACCTACGAGCAGTACTTC. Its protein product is CANVPLGLAGVQIGTYEQYF.

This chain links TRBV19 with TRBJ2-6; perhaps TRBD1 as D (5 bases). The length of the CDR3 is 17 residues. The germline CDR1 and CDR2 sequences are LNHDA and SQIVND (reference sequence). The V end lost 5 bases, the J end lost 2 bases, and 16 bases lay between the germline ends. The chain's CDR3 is CASSHGQGKPGANVLTF. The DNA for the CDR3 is TGTGCCAGTAGTCATGGGCAGGGCAAACCTGGGGCCAACGTCCTGACTTTC.

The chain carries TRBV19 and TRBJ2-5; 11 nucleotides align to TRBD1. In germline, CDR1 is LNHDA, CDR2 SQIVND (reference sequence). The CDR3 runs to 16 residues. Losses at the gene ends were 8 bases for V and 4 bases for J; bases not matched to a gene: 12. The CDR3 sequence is CASRPTGTGGIETQYF. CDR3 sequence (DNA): TGTGCCAGTCGTCCCACCGGGACAGGGGGAATAGAGACCCAGTACTTC.

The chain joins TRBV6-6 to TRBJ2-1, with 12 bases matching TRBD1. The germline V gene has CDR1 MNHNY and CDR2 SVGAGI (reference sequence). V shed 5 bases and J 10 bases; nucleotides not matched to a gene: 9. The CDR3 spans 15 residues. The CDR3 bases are TGTGCCAGCAGTCCTCCGGGACAGGGGGCAGGAGAGCAGTTCTTC. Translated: CASSPPGQGAGEQFF.

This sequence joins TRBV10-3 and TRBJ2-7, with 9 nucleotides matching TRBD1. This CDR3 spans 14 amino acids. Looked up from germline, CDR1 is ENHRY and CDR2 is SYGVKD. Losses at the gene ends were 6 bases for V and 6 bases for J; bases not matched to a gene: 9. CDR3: CAIRSGQGFFEQYF. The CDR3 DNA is TGTGCCATCAGATCGGGACAGGGATTTTTCGAGCAGTACTTC.

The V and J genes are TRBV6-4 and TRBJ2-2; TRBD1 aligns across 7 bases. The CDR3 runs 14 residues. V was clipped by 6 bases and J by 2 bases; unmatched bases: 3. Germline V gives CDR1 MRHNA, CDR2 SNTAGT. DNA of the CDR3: TGTGCCAGCAGGACAGGGCCAAACACCGGGGAGCTGTTTTTT. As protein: CASRTGPNTGELFF.

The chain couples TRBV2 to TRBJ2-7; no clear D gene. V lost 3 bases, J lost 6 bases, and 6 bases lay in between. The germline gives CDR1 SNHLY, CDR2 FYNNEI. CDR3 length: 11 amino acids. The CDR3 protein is CASSEGVEQYF. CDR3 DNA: TGTGCCAGCAGTGAGGGTGTCGAGCAGTACTTC.

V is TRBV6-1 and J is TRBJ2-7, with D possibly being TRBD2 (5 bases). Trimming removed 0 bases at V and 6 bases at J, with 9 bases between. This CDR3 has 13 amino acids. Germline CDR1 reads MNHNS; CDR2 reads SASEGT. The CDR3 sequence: CASSEAMRVEQYF. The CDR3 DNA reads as TGTGCCAGCAGTGAAGCAATGAGGGTCGAGCAGTACTTC.

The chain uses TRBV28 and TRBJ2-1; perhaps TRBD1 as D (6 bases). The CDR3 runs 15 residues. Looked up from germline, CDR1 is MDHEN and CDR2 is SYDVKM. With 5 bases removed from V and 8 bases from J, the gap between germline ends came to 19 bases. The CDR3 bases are TGTGCCAGCAGTCTCACAGGGCTTCTAGGACATGAGCAGTTCTTC. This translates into CASSLTGLLGHEQFF.

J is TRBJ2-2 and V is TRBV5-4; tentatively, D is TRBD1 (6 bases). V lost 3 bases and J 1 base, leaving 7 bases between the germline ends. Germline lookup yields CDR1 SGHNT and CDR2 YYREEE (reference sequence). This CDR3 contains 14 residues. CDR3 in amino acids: CASSWGQNTGELFF. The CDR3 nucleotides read TGTGCCAGCAGCTGGGGACAGAACACCGGGGAGCTGTTTTTT. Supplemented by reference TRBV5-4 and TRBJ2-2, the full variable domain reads ETGVTQSPTHLIKTRGQQVTLRCSSQSGHNTVSWYQQALGQGPQFIFQYYREEENGRGNFPPRFSGLQFPNYSSELNVNALELDDSALYLCASSWGQNTGELFFGEGSRLTVL.

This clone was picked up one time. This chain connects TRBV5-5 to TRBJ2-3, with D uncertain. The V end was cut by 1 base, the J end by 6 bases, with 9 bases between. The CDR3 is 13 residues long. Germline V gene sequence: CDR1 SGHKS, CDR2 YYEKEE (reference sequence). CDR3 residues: CASSLLTVDTQYF. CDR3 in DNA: TGTGCCAGCAGCTTGTTGACGGTGGATACGCAGTATTTT. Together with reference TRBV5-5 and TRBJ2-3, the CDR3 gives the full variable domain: DAGVTQSPTHLIKTRGQQVTLRCSPISGHKSVSWYQQVLGQGPQFIFQYYEKEERGRGNFPDRFSARQFPNYSSELNVNALLLGDSALYLCASSLLTVDTQYFGPGTRLTVL.

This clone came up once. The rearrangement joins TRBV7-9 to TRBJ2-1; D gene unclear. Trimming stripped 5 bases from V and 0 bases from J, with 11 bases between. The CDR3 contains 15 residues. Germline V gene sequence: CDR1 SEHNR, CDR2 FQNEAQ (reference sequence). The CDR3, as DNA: TGTGCCAGCAGCCCAAAGACACTCTCCTACAATGAGCAGTTCTTC. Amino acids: CASSPKTLSYNEQFF.

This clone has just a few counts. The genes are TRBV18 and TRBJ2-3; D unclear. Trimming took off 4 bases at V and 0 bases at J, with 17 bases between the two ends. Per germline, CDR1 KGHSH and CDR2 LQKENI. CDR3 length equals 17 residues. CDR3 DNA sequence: TGTGCCAGCTCACTCACATTTAGCAGTGCTAGCACAGATACGCAGTATTTT. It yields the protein CASSLTFSSASTDTQYF.

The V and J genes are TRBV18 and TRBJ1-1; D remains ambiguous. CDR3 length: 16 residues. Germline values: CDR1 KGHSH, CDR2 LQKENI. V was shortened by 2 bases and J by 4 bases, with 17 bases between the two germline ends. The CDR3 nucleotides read TGTGCCAGCTCACCAAGGCCCAATTCTTCCCGCACTGAAGCTTTCTTT. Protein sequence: CASSPRPNSSRTEAFF.

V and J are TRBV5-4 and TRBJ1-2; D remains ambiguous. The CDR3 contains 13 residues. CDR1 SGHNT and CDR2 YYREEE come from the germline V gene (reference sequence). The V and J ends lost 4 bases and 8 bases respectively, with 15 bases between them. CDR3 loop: CASSPLLSGGYTF. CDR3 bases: TGTGCCAGCAGCCCACTCCTGTCTGGGGGCTACACCTTC.

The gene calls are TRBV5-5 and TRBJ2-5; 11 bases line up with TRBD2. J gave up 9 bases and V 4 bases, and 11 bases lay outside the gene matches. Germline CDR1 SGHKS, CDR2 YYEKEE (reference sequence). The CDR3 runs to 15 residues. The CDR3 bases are TGTGCCAGCAGCCTAACTAGCGGGAGCGGAGCGGCCCAGTACTTC. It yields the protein CASSLTSGSGAAQYF.

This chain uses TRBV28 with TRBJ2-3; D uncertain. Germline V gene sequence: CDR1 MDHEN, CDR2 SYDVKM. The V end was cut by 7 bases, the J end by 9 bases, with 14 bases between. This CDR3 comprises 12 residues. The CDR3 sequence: CASISTTGTQYF. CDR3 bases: TGTGCCAGCATCTCGACGACCGGAACGCAGTATTTT.

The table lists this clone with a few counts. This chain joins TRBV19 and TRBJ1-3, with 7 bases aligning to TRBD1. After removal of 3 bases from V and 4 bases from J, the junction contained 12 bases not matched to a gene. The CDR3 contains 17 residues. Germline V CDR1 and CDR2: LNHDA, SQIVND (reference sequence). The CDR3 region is CASSMSPPTGVGNTIYF. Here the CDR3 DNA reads TGTGCCAGTAGTATGTCCCCTCCTACAGGGGTCGGAAACACCATATATTTT.

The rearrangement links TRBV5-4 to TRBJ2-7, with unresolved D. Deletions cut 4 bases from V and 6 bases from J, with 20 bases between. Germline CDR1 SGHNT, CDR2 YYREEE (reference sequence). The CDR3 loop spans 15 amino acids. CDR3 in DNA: TGTGCCAGCAGCCCGCCGACTGCCCTCTTGGGCGAGCAGTACTTC. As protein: CASSPPTALLGEQYF.

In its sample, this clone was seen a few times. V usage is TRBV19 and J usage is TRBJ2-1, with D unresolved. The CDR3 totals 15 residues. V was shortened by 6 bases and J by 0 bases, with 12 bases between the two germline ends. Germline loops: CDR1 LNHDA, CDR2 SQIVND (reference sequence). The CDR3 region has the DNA TGTGCCAGTAGGCAGGACCGTAGCTCCTACAATGAGCAGTTCTTC. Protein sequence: CASRQDRSSYNEQFF.

In DNA, the CDR3 is TGTGCCAGCAGCCAACCCGGACAGGATGGCTACACCTTC. Translated, it gives CASSQPGQDGYTF. This rearrangement joins TRBV9 to TRBJ1-2; 7 bases are shared with TRBD1. Per germline, CDR1 SGDLS and CDR2 YYNGEE. The CDR3 has 13 amino acids. V lost 4 bases, J lost 6 bases, and 6 bases stayed unmatched. The variable domain in full, completed from reference TRBV9 and TRBJ1-2, reads DSGVTQTPKHLITATGQRVTLRCSPRSGDLSVYWYQQSLDQGLQFLIQYYNGEERAKGNILERFSAQQFPDLHSELNLSSLELGDSALYFCASSQPGQDGYTFGSGTRLTVV.

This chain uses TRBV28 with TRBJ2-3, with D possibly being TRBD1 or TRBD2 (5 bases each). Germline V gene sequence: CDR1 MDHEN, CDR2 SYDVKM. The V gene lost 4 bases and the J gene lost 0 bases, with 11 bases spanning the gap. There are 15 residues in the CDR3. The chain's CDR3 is CASSSRRGSTDTQYF. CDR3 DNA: TGTGCCAGCAGTTCCCGCCGGGGCAGCACAGATACGCAGTATTTT. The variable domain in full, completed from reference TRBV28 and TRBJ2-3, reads DVKVTQSSRYLVKRTGEKVFLECVQDMDHENMFWYRQDPGLGLRLIYFSYDVKMKEKGDIPEGYSVSREKKERFSLILESASTNQTSMYLCASSSRRGSTDTQYFGPGTRLTVL.

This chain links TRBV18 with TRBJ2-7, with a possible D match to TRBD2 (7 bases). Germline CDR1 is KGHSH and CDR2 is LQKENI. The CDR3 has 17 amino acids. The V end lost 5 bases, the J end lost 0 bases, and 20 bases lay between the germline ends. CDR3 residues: CASSSLRGAGSSYEQYF. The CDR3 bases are TGTGCCAGCTCATCCCTCCGGGGGGCAGGGAGCTCCTACGAGCAGTACTTC.

The CDR3 reads CASSQGPNTDTQYF. The DNA for the CDR3 is TGCGCCAGCAGCCAAGGACCGAACACAGATACGCAGTATTTT. The chain uses TRBV4-1 and TRBJ2-3; D ambiguous. V was pared by 1 base and J by 2 bases, with 7 bases between. This CDR3 has 14 residues. CDR1 is MGHRA and CDR2 is YSYEKL in the germline V gene.